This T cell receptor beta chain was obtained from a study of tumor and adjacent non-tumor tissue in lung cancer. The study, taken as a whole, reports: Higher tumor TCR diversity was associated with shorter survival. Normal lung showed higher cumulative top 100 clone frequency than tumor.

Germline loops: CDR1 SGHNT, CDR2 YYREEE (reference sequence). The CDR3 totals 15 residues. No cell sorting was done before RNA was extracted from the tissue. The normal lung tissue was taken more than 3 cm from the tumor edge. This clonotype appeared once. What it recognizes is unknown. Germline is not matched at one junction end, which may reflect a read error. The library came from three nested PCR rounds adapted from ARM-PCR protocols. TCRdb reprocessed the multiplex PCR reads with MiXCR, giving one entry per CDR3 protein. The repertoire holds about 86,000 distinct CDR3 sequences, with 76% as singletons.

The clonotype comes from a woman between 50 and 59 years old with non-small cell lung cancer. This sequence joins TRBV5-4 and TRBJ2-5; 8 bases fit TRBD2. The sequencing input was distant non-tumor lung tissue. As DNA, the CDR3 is TGTGCCAGCAGCCCGGGGGGGGCTAGCGTTGAGACCCAGTATTTC. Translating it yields CASSPGGASVETQYF.